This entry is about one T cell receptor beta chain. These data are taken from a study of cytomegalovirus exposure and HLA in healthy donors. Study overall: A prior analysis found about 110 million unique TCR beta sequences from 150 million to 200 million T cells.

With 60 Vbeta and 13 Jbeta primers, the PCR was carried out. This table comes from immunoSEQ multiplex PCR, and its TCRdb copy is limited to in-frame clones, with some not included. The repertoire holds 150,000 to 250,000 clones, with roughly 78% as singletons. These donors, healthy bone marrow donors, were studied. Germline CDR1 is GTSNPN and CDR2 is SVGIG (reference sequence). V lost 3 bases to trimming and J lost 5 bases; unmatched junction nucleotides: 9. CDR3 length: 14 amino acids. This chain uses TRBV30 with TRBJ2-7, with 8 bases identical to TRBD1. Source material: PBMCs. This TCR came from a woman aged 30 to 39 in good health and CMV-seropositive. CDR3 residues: CAWRTGTGRNEQYF. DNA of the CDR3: TGTGCCTGGAGGACCGGGACAGGTCGTAACGAGCAGTACTTC.